A single sample is the source of the 22 T cell receptor beta chains below, sequenced in a study of cytomegalovirus exposure and HLA in healthy donors. Primers: 60 Vbeta forward and 13 Jbeta reverse. Profiling relied on immunoSEQ multiplex PCR, and the TCRdb table lists in-frame clones only, not all of them. The table has about 190,000 clones, approximately 79% seen once. The sequencing input was PBMCs. The origin of the receptors is a woman aged 18-35 years in good health and CMV-seronegative.

The chain couples TRBV28 to TRBJ2-7, with 10 bases fitting TRBD2. CDR1 is MDHEN, CDR2 SYDVKM, per germline. The CDR3 contains 16 residues. The V gene end was trimmed by 10 bases and the J gene end by 4 bases; junction bases not matched to a gene: 16. CDR3 DNA sequence: TGTGCCACCCAAGGGCTAGCGGGAGCGAAAGGGTACGAGCAGTACTTC. This encodes CATQGLAGAKGYEQYF.

The J gene is TRBJ1-2, the V gene TRBV29-1, with 9 bases aligning to TRBD1. The CDR3 sequence is 14 residues long. In germline, CDR1 is SQVTM, CDR2 ANQGSEA. J was trimmed by 7 bases and V by 5 bases; bases with no gene match: 11. CDR3 residues: CSVYMDRGWGGYTF. The CDR3 DNA sequence: TGCAGCGTTTACATGGACAGGGGCTGGGGTGGCTACACCTTC.

This clone was recorded only once. This sequence joins TRBV7-2 and TRBJ2-7; TRBD2 is a possible D gene (5 bases). Trimming took 0 bases from V and 2 from J, leaving 11 bases between them. The CDR3 has 15 amino acids. Germline loops: CDR1 SGHTA, CDR2 FQGNSA. DNA of the CDR3: TGTGCCAGCAGCTTAGCGCTTGGGAGTACCTACGAGCAGTACTTC. Translating it yields CASSLALGSTYEQYF.

This clone was recorded a few times. The chain recombines TRBV9 with TRBJ2-1, with 7 bases fitting TRBD2. The CDR3 consists of 15 residues. Germline V CDR1 and CDR2: SGDLS, YYNGEE. V dropped 1 base and J dropped 8; count of bases not matched to a gene: 9. The DNA for the CDR3 is TGTGCCAGCAGCGTATCGGGGGGTACTTTTGATGAGCAGTTCTTC. Encoded protein: CASSVSGGTFDEQFF.

The chain is built from TRBV28 and TRBJ2-6; 7 bases are a match to TRBD1. Unmatched junction bases numbered 5, after V lost 6 bases and J lost 0 bases. The germline gives CDR1 MDHEN, CDR2 SYDVKM. The CDR3 loop spans 16 amino acids. Here the CDR3 DNA reads TGTGCCAGCAGCCTAAACAGGGGCTCTGGGGCCAACGTCCTGACTTTC. Amino acids: CASSLNRGSGANVLTF.

As DNA, the CDR3 is TGTGCCAGCAGCCCGGGGAGGGTGGAGGGTCAGCCCCAGCATTTT. It encodes CASSPGRVEGQPQHF. The chain uses TRBV2 and TRBJ1-5; no reliable D call. The V end lost 6 bases, the J end lost 6 bases, and 18 bases lay between the germline ends. CDR1 SNHLY and CDR2 FYNNEI come from the germline V gene. The CDR3 has 15 amino acids.

V usage is TRBV30 and J usage is TRBJ1-4; no clear D. Trimming took 2 bases from V and 0 from J, leaving 10 bases between them. This CDR3 is 15 amino acids long. Germline V gene data show CDR1 as GTSNPN and CDR2 as SVGIG (reference sequence). The CDR3 region is CAWSRGFATNEKLFF. The CDR3 nucleotides are TGTGCCTGGAGTCGAGGATTTGCAACTAATGAAAAACTGTTTTTT.

The chain employs TRBV27 and TRBJ2-5; 9 bases match TRBD1. J lost 7 bases, V lost 6 bases, and 12 bases had no gene match. This CDR3 is 15 amino acids long. The germline CDR1 and CDR2 sequences are MNHEY and SMNVEV (reference sequence). CDR3 DNA sequence: TGTGCCAGCAGAACCGGGACAGGGCCTCGTTGGACCCAGTACTTC. Translating gives CASRTGTGPRWTQYF.

The genes are TRBV10-3 and TRBJ1-2; TRBD1 matches 10 bases. From germline, CDR1 is ENHRY and CDR2 SYGVKD. V was clipped by 6 bases and J by 8 bases; unmatched bases: 6. The CDR3 spans 13 residues. The CDR3, as DNA: TGTGCCATCAGGGGACAGGGGATGGGCGGCTACACCTTC. Translating it yields CAIRGQGMGGYTF.

This clone was picked up one time. This chain links TRBV6-5 with TRBJ1-2, with 8 bases fitting TRBD1. V dropped 1 base and J dropped 7; count of bases not matched to a gene: 5. The CDR3 totals 14 residues. Germline loops: CDR1 MNHEY, CDR2 SVGAGI. CDR3 amino acids: CASSYLQGGGGYTF. Written as DNA, the CDR3 is TGTGCCAGCAGTTACTTACAGGGGGGAGGTGGCTACACCTTC.

Note on this clone: The identical CDR3 is also encoded by other nucleotide sequences in the sample. CDR3 in amino acids: CASSLGQGNQPQHF. In DNA form, the CDR3 reads TGTGCCAGCAGTTTGGGCCAGGGGAATCAGCCCCAGCATTTT. This chain joins TRBV27 and TRBJ1-5; tentative D call: TRBD1 (6 bases). The ends were cut back, 3 bases at V and 4 bases at J, with 10 bases in the middle. The CDR3 contains 14 residues. Per germline, CDR1 MNHEY and CDR2 SMNVEV (reference sequence).

The V call is TRBV28, the J call TRBJ2-7, with D uncertain. This CDR3 is 13 amino acids long. In germline, CDR1 is MDHEN, CDR2 SYDVKM. V gave up 3 bases and J gave up 1 base, with 7 bases separating them. The CDR3 is CASSLIESYEQYF. CDR3 DNA: TGTGCCAGCAGTTTGATAGAGTCCTACGAGCAGTACTTC.

The chain joins TRBV5-1 to TRBJ2-7; 9 positions match TRBD2. The CDR3 totals 15 residues. Losses at the gene ends were 0 bases for V and 3 bases for J; bases not matched to a gene: 4. Germline CDR1 is SGHRS and CDR2 is YFSETQ. The CDR3 spells CASSLGTSENYEQYF. DNA of the CDR3: TGCGCCAGCAGCTTGGGGACTAGCGAGAACTACGAGCAGTACTTC.

The V gene is TRBV4-2, the J gene TRBJ2-1; possible D gene TRBD2, 5 bases. This CDR3 region has 16 residues. CDR1 and CDR2 (germline): LGHNA, YNFKEQ. The V end was cut by 0 bases, the J end by 0 bases, with 9 bases between. The CDR3 region has the DNA TGTGCCAGCAGCCAAGATCTGGGGAGCTCCTACAATGAGCAGTTCTTC. This codes for CASSQDLGSSYNEQFF.

The chain combines TRBV6-5 with TRBJ1-1; 7 nucleotides align to TRBD1. Trimming took 8 bases from V and 1 from J; bases not matched to a gene: 7. CDR3 length equals 14 residues. The germline V gene has CDR1 MNHEY and CDR2 SVGAGI. CDR3 nucleotide sequence: TGTGCCAGCGCGATGCGGACAGGGAACACTGAAGCTTTCTTT. It specifies CASAMRTGNTEAFF.

J is TRBJ1-2 and V is TRBV10-3; unclear D gene. This CDR3 is built from 11 residues. V lost 5 bases, J lost 6 bases, and 7 bases lay in between. Germline assignment: CDR1 ENHRY and CDR2 SYGVKD. The CDR3 loop is CAISTDNGYTF. The DNA for the CDR3 is TGTGCCATCAGTACCGACAATGGCTACACCTTC.

V gene TRBV2 combines with J gene TRBJ1-2; 7 nucleotides agree with TRBD1. Germline assignment: CDR1 SNHLY and CDR2 FYNNEI. The CDR3 is 13 amino acids. The J segment lost 6 bases and the V segment lost 2 bases, leaving 3 bases of the junction unmatched. CDR3 in DNA: TGTGCCAGCAGTGAACGGCAGGGGGATGGCTACACCTTC. Amino acids: CASSERQGDGYTF.

The chain carries TRBV5-1 and TRBJ1-4; TRBD1 agrees at 7 bases. CDR3 size: 13 residues. J was trimmed by 8 bases and V by 6 bases; bases with no gene match: 7. CDR1 and CDR2 from the germline V gene are SGHRS and YFSETQ. The CDR3: CASMTDRDEKLFF. The CDR3 bases are TGCGCCAGCATGACCGACAGGGACGAAAAACTGTTTTTT.

The CDR3 DNA follows: TGTGCCAGCAGCGTAGAAGGACTAGCAAGAGAGCAGTTCTTC. It codes for CASSVEGLAREQFF. The chain combines TRBV9 with TRBJ2-1; 8 bases are a match to TRBD2. V lost 0 bases and J lost 10; bases outside the gene matches: 6. This CDR3 contains 14 residues. Germline CDR1 is SGDLS and CDR2 is YYNGEE.

CDR3 residues: CASSRDREGSPLHF. The CDR3 bases are TGCGCCAGCAGTCGGGACAGGGAGGGTTCACCCCTCCACTTT. The chain links TRBV5-1 to TRBJ1-6; 9 bases match TRBD1. CDR1 is SGHRS, CDR2 YFSETQ, per germline. With V trimmed by 5 bases and J by 9 bases, 6 bases remained unmatched. The CDR3 contains 14 residues.

The CDR3 DNA reads as TGTGCCAGTAGTAGCTTAAGGACAGGACTCGAGTATGGCTACACCTTC. It yields the protein CASSSLRTGLEYGYTF. The chain recombines TRBV19 with TRBJ1-2, with TRBD1 matching over 7 bases. From germline, CDR1 is LNHDA and CDR2 SQIVND (reference sequence). CDR3 length equals 16 residues. The V gene end was trimmed by 4 bases and the J gene end by 5 bases; junction bases not matched to a gene: 13.

This chain joins TRBV9 and TRBJ2-1; 8 nucleotides align to TRBD1. CDR3 length: 15 amino acids. The ends lost 1 base at V and 5 bases at J; junction bases unmatched: 5. The germline gives CDR1 SGDLS, CDR2 YYNGEE. Here the CDR3 DNA reads TGTGCCAGCAGCGTACGGACAGGGTTAGACAATGAGCAGTTCTTC. It is translated as CASSVRTGLDNEQFF.